This T cell receptor beta chain was retrieved from a study of graft-versus-host responses after intestinal transplantation (dated by TCRdb to about 2021). Regarding the study in general: The transplants that recipients got were multivisceral, liver-intestinal, or isolated intestinal. Anti-thymocyte globulin induction was given to all recipients, followed by maintenance tacrolimus and steroids for about 3 years. Bulk TCR-beta CDR3 sequencing was used to track graft-versus-host and host-versus-graft alloreactive T cell clones in the graft, circulation and bone marrow after intestinal transplantation. Alloreactive clones were identified by sequencing pre-transplant mixed lymphocyte reaction products and comparing them with unstimulated pre-transplant donor and recipient T cells. Of the 20 to 25 intestinal transplant recipients enrolled in the cohort, one of whom was a retransplant, a few patients without pretransplant specimens were excluded. Donor T cell macrochimerism was defined as a peak of at least 4% donor T cells among recipient peripheral blood mononuclear cells. Rather than being sequenced by the commercial service, samples from three later patients were sequenced in-house on an Illumina MiSeq and processed with MiXCR. The study at large found these results: In the allografts of patients with donor T cell macrochimerism, GvH to HvG T cell clonal ratios were high. Early after transplant, peak levels of circulating GvH clones were found to be associated with declines in HvG clones. GvH clones were detected in recipient bone marrow, and some of these GvH clones were observed earlier in ileal mucosa or blood, consistent with an intestinal mucosal origin. The conclusions were limited by the relatively low number and heterogeneity of the intestinal transplant patients.

The intended sense of this specimen's time point label: cells obtained before transplantation from donor or recipient. CD3+CD4+ and CD3+CD8+ populations were FACS-sorted from unstimulated pre-transplant donor and recipient cells taken from spleen or lymph nodes. Library construction relied on the immunoSEQ multiplex PCR assay. For most patients, genomic DNA was isolated using the Qiagen DNeasy Blood and Tissue Kit and was shipped frozen to Adaptive Biotechnologies for TCR sequencing. For most patients, high-throughput TCR-beta CDR3 sequencing of genomic DNA was performed by Adaptive Biotechnologies. Per the original workflow: Adaptive's ImmunoSEQ software was the source of the TCR sequencing data for about 17 patients, while three other patients were processed with MiXCR and VDJtools. To correct CD4 versus CD8 sorting errors, sequences present in both subsets at a frequency ratio below 5:1 were removed. CDR3 nucleotide sequences shared between donor and recipient were removed because the origin of such sequences could not be assigned. Alloreactive clones required at least 2-fold expansion over unstimulated cells and minimum CFSE-low frequency of 0.002% (template counts) or 0.001% (read counts). Clones were considered mappable if detected in sequenced pre-transplant spleen, lymph node, or MLR CFSE-low populations of the donor or recipient. The cumulative frequency of alloreactive clones was calculated as a percentage of all sequences, weighted by copy number. TCRdb provides this immuneACCESS table in a form limited to in-frame rearrangements. Some clones are lacking; in checked studies, under half of them reflect an unresolved V gene, and why the rest are absent is not known. The V and J calls and the clone size are those of that table, but D and trimming were determined from the DNA. The table for this sample lists tens of thousands of clones; 90% to 95% of them were counted only once. In total, the top ten clones hold under 0.3% of the sample.

A remark on this clone: The specificity of this receptor is unknown. Base qualities are not recorded, but no much larger clone differs from it by a single base.

V gives up 0 bases and J gives up 8 bases, and the segment between their germline ends measures 8 bases. Per the germline V gene, SGDLS is the CDR1 and YYNGEE is the CDR2. The CDR3 runs 12 residues from the cysteine to the phenylalanine. CDR3 DNA is the only sequence kept; it has 36 bases, read in frame from the first base. Recombination connected TRBV9 to TRBJ1-2, and TRBD1 may be the D gene, going by 6 matching bases. The sequence was collected from a human donor who was the organ donor for an intestinal transplant. This specimen was unstimulated CD8+ T cells sorted from spleen or lymph node cells, taken before transplant. Read as DNA, the sequence is TGTGCCAGCAGCGTAGCAGGGGCCGGCTACACCTTC. This sequence encodes CASSVAGAGYTF.